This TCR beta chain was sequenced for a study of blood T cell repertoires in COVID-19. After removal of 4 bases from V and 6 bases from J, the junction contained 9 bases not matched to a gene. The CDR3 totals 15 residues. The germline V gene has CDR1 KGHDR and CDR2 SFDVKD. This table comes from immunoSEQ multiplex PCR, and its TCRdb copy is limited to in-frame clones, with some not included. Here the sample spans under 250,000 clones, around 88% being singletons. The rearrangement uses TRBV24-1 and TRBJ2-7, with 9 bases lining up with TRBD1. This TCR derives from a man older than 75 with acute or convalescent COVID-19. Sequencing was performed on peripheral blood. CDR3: CATSDAGQGRREQYF. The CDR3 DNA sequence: TGTGCCACCAGTGACGCGGGACAGGGTCGGCGCGAGCAGTACTTC.